This is a list of T cell receptor beta chains from one sample in a study of synovial regulatory T cells in juvenile arthritis. Libraries were prepared by immunoSEQ multiplex PCR; TCRdb keeps only in-frame clonotypes and omits some of them. The listing records under 10,000 clones. Source material: Treg cells from blood. These receptors were collected from a donor under 30 with juvenile idiopathic arthritis. Both conserved end residues are part of each CDR3.

v_gene: TRBV4-1; j_gene: TRBJ1-4; CDR3aa: CASSYLRDGGKPTNEKLFF
v_gene: TRBV11-2; j_gene: TRBJ2-1; CDR3aa: CASSLGGPPLNNEQFF
v_gene: TRBV19; j_gene: TRBJ2-6; CDR3aa: CASSLGSSGANVLTF
v_gene: TRBV5-6; j_gene: TRBJ2-5; CDR3aa: CASSPLLGVPRGQYF
v_gene: TRBV11-2; j_gene: TRBJ2-5; CDR3aa: CASSLGAGGPETQYF
v_gene: TRBV9; j_gene: TRBJ1-2; CDR3aa: CASSVGSSFTF
v_gene: TRBV12-5; j_gene: TRBJ2-2; CDR3aa: CASGLAPSGPGELFF
v_gene: TRBV2; j_gene: TRBJ1-5; CDR3aa: CASWDREGNQPQHF
v_gene: TRBV18; j_gene: TRBJ1-1; CDR3aa: CASSPRFKGQLNTEAFF
v_gene: TRBV10-3; j_gene: TRBJ1-2; CDR3aa: CAISDTAGYTF
v_gene: TRBV4-1; j_gene: TRBJ1-4; CDR3aa: CASSARRTGGVPREEKLFF
v_gene: TRBV4-1; j_gene: TRBJ1-1; CDR3aa: CASSLDRVAEAFF
v_gene: TRBV6-1; j_gene: TRBJ2-1; CDR3aa: CASSEAHALARYNEQFF
v_gene: TRBV6-1; j_gene: TRBJ1-1; CDR3aa: CASFITGVHTEAFF
v_gene: TRBV6-1; j_gene: TRBJ2-7; CDR3aa: CASSGLLPPDEQYF
v_gene: TRBV5-6; j_gene: TRBJ1-2; CDR3aa: CASSLLGGGYTF
v_gene: TRBV11-2; j_gene: TRBJ2-7; CDR3aa: CASSVGRGLADYEQYF
v_gene: TRBV18; j_gene: TRBJ2-3; CDR3aa: CASSLTPDRRVADTQYF
v_gene: TRBV6-1; j_gene: TRBJ2-5; CDR3aa: CASSEEFRDRGRRGTQYF
v_gene: TRBV18; j_gene: TRBJ1-1; CDR3aa: CASSPQGKGTEAFF
v_gene: TRBV10-3; j_gene: TRBJ1-1; CDR3aa: CAISTGVIAEAFF
v_gene: TRBV7-9; j_gene: TRBJ1-6; CDR3aa: CASSFRVSPLHF
v_gene: TRBV20-1; j_gene: TRBJ1-2; CDR3aa: CSASDGHTF